These 3 T cell receptor beta chains were all obtained from the same sample, sequenced in a study of cytomegalovirus exposure and HLA in healthy donors. A multiplex PCR was run with 60 Vbeta primers and 13 Jbeta primers. The table came from immunoSEQ multiplex PCR; TCRdb's copy has only in-frame clones and leaves some out. The sample holds about 190,000 clones; 80% to 85% are singletons and the top ten take around 1.7%. Material: PBMCs. The receptors originated from a woman between 18 and 29 years old in good health and CMV-seronegative.

This chain connects TRBV28 to TRBJ2-7; possible D gene TRBD1, 6 bases. With 8 bases removed from V and 2 bases from J, the gap between germline ends came to 10 bases. The CDR3 is 12 amino acids. Looked up from germline, CDR1 is MDHEN and CDR2 is SYDVKM. Here the CDR3 DNA reads TGTGCCAGCTCGGACAGTCCCTACGAGCAGTACTTC. It specifies CASSDSPYEQYF.

This chain joins TRBV6-5 and TRBJ2-7; 9 positions match TRBD2. CDR1 is MNHEY and CDR2 is SVGAGI in the germline V gene. The ends lost 6 bases at V and 0 bases at J; junction bases unmatched: 6. The CDR3 has 15 residues. CDR3 nucleotide sequence: TGTGCCAGCAGCCCCAGAGCGGGGGGCTCCTACGAGCAGTACGTC. Residues: CASSPRAGGSYEQYV.

This clone was seen a few times. V gene TRBV7-7 combines with J gene TRBJ2-3, with unresolved D. The germline V and J ends were trimmed by 3 bases and 4 bases, with 8 bases remaining between them. CDR1 SSHAT and CDR2 FNYEAQ come from the germline V gene (reference sequence). The CDR3 is 13 amino acids. The CDR3 loop reads CASSLGQSDTQYF. As DNA, the CDR3 is TGTGCCAGCAGCTTGGGCCAGTCAGATACGCAGTATTTT. Full variable domain (missing parts from reference TRBV7-7 and TRBJ2-3): GAGVSQSPRYKVTKRGQDVTLRCDPISSHATLYWYQQALGQGPEFLTYFNYEAQPDKSGLPSDRFSAERPEGSISTLTIQRTEQRDSAMYRCASSLGQSDTQYFGPGTRLTVL.